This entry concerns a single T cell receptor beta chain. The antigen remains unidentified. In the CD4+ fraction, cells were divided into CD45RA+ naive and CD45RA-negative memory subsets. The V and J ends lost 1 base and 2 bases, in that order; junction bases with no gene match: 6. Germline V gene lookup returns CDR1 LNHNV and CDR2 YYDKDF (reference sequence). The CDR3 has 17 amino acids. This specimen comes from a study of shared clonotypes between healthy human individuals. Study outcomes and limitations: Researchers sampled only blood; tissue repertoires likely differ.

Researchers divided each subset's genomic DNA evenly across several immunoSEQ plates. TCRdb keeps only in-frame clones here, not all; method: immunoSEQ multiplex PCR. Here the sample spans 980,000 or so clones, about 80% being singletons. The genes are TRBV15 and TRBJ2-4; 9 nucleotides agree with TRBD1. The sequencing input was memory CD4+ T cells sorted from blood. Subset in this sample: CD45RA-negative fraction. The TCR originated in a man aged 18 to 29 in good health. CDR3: CATSRVAGTGTKNIQYF. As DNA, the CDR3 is TGTGCCACCAGCAGAGTCGCTGGGACAGGGACCAAAAACATTCAGTACTTC.